The rows below give T cell receptor beta chains drawn from one sample of a study of blood T cell repertoires in COVID-19. TCRdb keeps only in-frame clones here, not all; method: immunoSEQ multiplex PCR. The sample has a few hundred thousand clones, about 90% seen once. The sample taken for sequencing was PBMCs or T cells enriched from blood (not recorded which). Source of these receptors: a woman in her forties who had been exposed to COVID-19. The CDR3 runs from the conserved cysteine through the conserved F or W. The D gene is left open where the match is weak. Where a row states a size, it is once, few, many or the class of an expanded clone; other rows omit it.

V gene	clone size	CDR3 length	D gene	J gene	CDR3 protein	CDR3 DNA
TRBV9	once	17	.	TRBJ1-1	CASSVGPRAGRNTEAFF	TGTGCCAGCAGCGTAGGGCCCCGAGCGGGAAGGAACACTGAAGCTTTCTTT
TRBV27	once	14	TRBD1	TRBJ2-5	CASSTRQGQETQYF	TGTGCCAGCAGTACACGACAGGGCCAAGAGACCCAGTACTTC
TRBV25-1	.	15	.	TRBJ2-3	CASSPPGKSTDTQYF	TGTGCCAGCAGTCCCCCCGGTAAAAGCACAGATACGCAGTATTTT
TRBV7-8	.	13	.	TRBJ2-2	CASRGQNTGELFF	TGTGCCAGCAGGGGACAGAACACCGGGGAGCTGTTTTTT
TRBV7-9	.	13	.	TRBJ1-2	CASEWGWRDGYTF	TGTGCCAGCGAATGGGGATGGAGGGATGGCTACACCTTC
TRBV7-8	.	15	.	TRBJ1-6	CASSPQGLYNSPLHF	TGTGCCAGCAGCCCACAGGGTCTCTATAATTCACCCCTCCACTTT
TRBV29-1	.	13	.	TRBJ2-3	CSVVRGGGDTQYF	TGCAGCGTTGTCCGGGGCGGAGGGGATACGCAGTATTTT
TRBV4-3	.	14	.	TRBJ2-5	CASSQELQWETQYF	TGCGCCAGCAGCCAAGAGTTGCAGTGGGAGACCCAGTACTTC
TRBV7-9	few	15	TRBD1	TRBJ1-1	CASSDSGQANTEAFF	TGTGCCAGCAGCGACTCGGGACAGGCGAACACTGAAGCTTTCTTT
TRBV5-4	.	14	.	TRBJ1-2	CASSPDILNYGYTF	TGTGCCAGCAGCCCAGATATTCTTAACTATGGCTACACCTTC
TRBV6-5	few	12	.	TRBJ1-1	CASEPGYTEAFF	TGTGCCAGCGAACCGGGATACACTGAAGCTTTCTTT
TRBV19	.	14	TRBD1	TRBJ2-1	CASSVYRGSNEQFF	TGTGCCAGTAGTGTCTACAGGGGATCAAATGAGCAGTTCTTC
TRBV5-1	.	15	TRBD1	TRBJ1-1	CASSWDGQGGTEAFF	TGCGCCAGCAGCTGGGACGGTCAGGGGGGCACTGAAGCTTTCTTT
TRBV9	.	16	.	TRBJ2-1	CASSVATTVVGNEQFF	TGTGCCAGCAGCGTAGCCACAACGGTCGTCGGGAATGAGCAGTTCTTC
TRBV19	once	15	.	TRBJ1-2	CASSKNRGPLYGYTF	TGTGCCAGTAGTAAAAATAGGGGCCCCCTCTATGGCTACACCTTC
TRBV3-1/TRBV3-2	.	18	TRBD2	TRBJ2-2	CASSQGWSLAGGHGELFF	TGTGCCAGCAGCCAAGGATGGTCCCTAGCGGGGGGGCACGGGGAGCTGTTTTTT
TRBV5-6	.	13	.	TRBJ1-1	CASSLSQNTEAFF	TGTGCCAGCAGCTTGAGCCAGAACACTGAAGCTTTCTTT
TRBV5-1	.	17	TRBD2	TRBJ2-2	CASSPKAGTTNTGELFF	TGTGCCAGCAGCCCCAAAGCCGGGACTACGAACACCGGGGAGCTGTTTTTT
TRBV25-1	.	16	TRBD2	TRBJ2-1	CASSALAGISYNEQFF	TGTGCCAGCAGTGCCCTAGCGGGGATCTCCTACAATGAGCAGTTCTTC
TRBV7-9	.	16	.	TRBJ2-3	CASSLARGSGTDTQYF	TGTGCCAGCAGCTTAGCGCGGGGATCTGGCACAGATACGCAGTATTTT
TRBV24-1	.	13	TRBD1	TRBJ1-1	CATSDAGGTEAFF	TGTGCCACCAGTGATGCAGGGGGCACTGAAGCTTTCTTT
TRBV5-6	.	13	.	TRBJ1-3	CASKDLDGNTIYF	TGTGCCAGCAAAGACCTAGATGGAAACACCATATATTTT
TRBV30	.	12	TRBD1	TRBJ2-5	CAYQGVQETQYF	TGTGCCTATCAGGGGGTCCAAGAGACCCAGTACTTC
TRBV6-6	.	14	.	TRBJ1-2	CASTVRYRVYGYTF	TGTGCCAGCACCGTACGGTACAGGGTCTATGGCTACACCTTC
TRBV7-3	.	15	TRBD1	TRBJ1-2	CASSLSGQANYGYTF	TGTGCCAGCAGCTTAAGTGGACAGGCTAACTATGGCTACACCTTC
TRBV11-2	.	13	.	TRBJ2-1	CASSPLAVHEQFF	TGTGCCAGCAGCCCTCTAGCTGTCCATGAGCAGTTCTTC
TRBV9	.	16	TRBD2	TRBJ2-5	CASSEGGRHSFETQYF	TGTGCCAGCAGCGAGGGAGGGCGTCATAGTTTCGAGACCCAGTACTTC
TRBV19	.	14	TRBD2	TRBJ2-1	CASKGLAGANEQFF	TGTGCCAGTAAAGGGCTAGCGGGAGCCAATGAGCAGTTCTTC
TRBV30	.	12	.	TRBJ1-3	CAWSNRGNTIYF	TGTGCCTGGAGCAACAGGGGAAACACCATATATTTT
TRBV7-3	.	15	TRBD2	TRBJ2-1	CASSPTGTSMGEQFF	TGTGCCAGCAGCCCTACCGGGACTAGCATGGGTGAGCAGTTCTTC
TRBV29-1	once	11	.	TRBJ2-1	CSVGRYNEQFF	TGCAGCGTGGGGCGGTACAATGAGCAGTTCTTC
TRBV5-1	.	13	.	TRBJ2-2	CASSPREIGELFF	TGTGCCAGCAGCCCCCGGGAGATCGGGGAGCTGTTTTTT
TRBV6-5	.	13	.	TRBJ1-6	CASSFNDNSPLHF	TGTGCCAGCAGTTTTAATGATAATTCACCCCTCCACTTT
TRBV3-1/TRBV3-2	.	16	TRBD1	TRBJ1-2	CASSTGTGQRKYGYTF	TGTGCCAGCAGCACCGGGACAGGCCAAAGAAAGTATGGCTACACCTTC
TRBV4-2	.	14	.	TRBJ2-7	CASSQFPPGAEQYF	TGTGCCAGCAGCCAATTTCCCCCAGGGGCCGAGCAGTACTTC
TRBV29-1	.	11	.	TRBJ2-7	CSVEDIYEQYF	TGCAGCGTTGAAGATATATACGAGCAGTACTTC
TRBV5-1	once	12	.	TRBJ2-1	CASSLAYEEQFF	TGTGCCAGCAGCTTGGCCTACGAAGAGCAGTTCTTC
TRBV27	.	17	.	TRBJ2-3	CASSSLTADYGTDTQYF	TGTGCCAGCAGTTCTCTTACCGCCGACTATGGCACAGATACGCAGTATTTT
TRBV4-1	.	17	.	TRBJ1-5	CASSPRDTQAGNQPQHF	TGCGCCAGCAGCCCCAGGGACACCCAAGCAGGCAATCAGCCCCAGCATTTT
TRBV2	.	21	TRBD1	TRBJ1-1	CASTMIPGTVYSDFMNTEAFF	TGTGCCAGCACTATGATTCCCGGGACAGTTTATTCGGATTTCATGAACACTGAAGCTTTCTTT
TRBV5-1	.	14	.	TRBJ2-1	CASSLVSGHNEQFF	TGTGCCAGCAGCTTGGTTAGCGGACACAATGAGCAGTTCTTC
TRBV28	.	17	.	TRBJ2-7	CASSFPVRGIFLYEQYF	TGTGCCAGCAGCTTCCCGGTTAGGGGAATATTTTTGTACGAGCAGTACTTC
TRBV27	few	14	.	TRBJ1-5	CASQSRQLNQPQHF	TGTGCCAGCCAATCAAGACAGCTAAATCAGCCCCAGCATTTT
TRBV7-9	.	12	.	TRBJ2-7	CASSLALYEQYF	TGTGCCAGCAGCTTAGCCTTATACGAGCAGTACTTC
TRBV28	.	15	.	TRBJ2-3	CASSLSDFFTDTQYF	TGTGCCAGCAGCCTGAGCGACTTTTTCACAGATACGCAGTATTTT
TRBV18	.	14	TRBD1	TRBJ1-6	CASSQGQGNSPLHF	TGTGCCAGCTCACAGGGACAGGGTAATTCACCCCTCCACTTT
TRBV7-6	.	15	TRBD1	TRBJ1-1	CASSSQTGGGTEAFF	TGTGCCAGCAGCTCCCAGACAGGGGGCGGAACTGAAGCTTTCTTT
TRBV28	.	15	TRBD2	TRBJ2-7	CASTPPRGGPYEQYF	TGTGCCAGCACCCCGCCTCGGGGGGGCCCTTACGAGCAGTACTTC
TRBV25-1	.	16	TRBD1	TRBJ2-7	CASSAPIGTGPYEQYF	TGTGCCAGCAGTGCCCCTATCGGGACAGGGCCCTACGAGCAGTACTTC